This entry lists 9 T cell receptor beta chains sequenced from one sample in a study of shared clonotypes between healthy human individuals. Assay: immunoSEQ multiplex PCR; the TCRdb copy retains only in-frame clones and omits some. The data contain under 2.5 million clones, approximately 90% of them seen just once; the ten biggest clones take up 0.37%. Sample: naive CD4+ T cells from PBMCs. Subset given: CD45RA+ positively selected. The receptors were sampled from a man aged 18 to 29 in good health. Some clones in this sample may be carry-over from other donors' samples.

This chain links TRBV19 with TRBJ2-2, with a possible D match to TRBD2 (5 bases). The CDR3 runs 16 residues. The V and J ends lost 3 bases and 4 bases respectively, with 15 bases between them. Per germline, CDR1 LNHDA and CDR2 SQIVND (reference sequence). CDR3 coding DNA: TGTGCCAGTAGTATCGAGGCGGGTGTGACCACCGGGGAGCTGTTTTTT. As protein: CASSIEAGVTTGELFF. The variable domain in full, with the rest retrieved from reference TRBV19 and TRBJ2-2, is DGGITQSPKYLFRKEGQNVTLSCEQNLNHDAMYWYRQDPGQGLRLIYYSQIVNDFQKGDIAEGYSVSREKKESFPLTVTSAQKNPTAFYLCASSIEAGVTTGELFFGEGSRLTVL.

V gene TRBV5-1 combines with J gene TRBJ1-1; maybe TRBD1 (5 bases). The CDR3 sequence is 17 residues long. V lost 0 bases, J lost 0 bases, and 15 bases lay in between. CDR1 is SGHRS and CDR2 is YFSETQ in the germline V gene. CDR3 loop: CASSLAWTPFMNTEAFF. The CDR3 nucleotides are TGCGCCAGCAGCTTGGCCTGGACACCCTTCATGAACACTGAAGCTTTCTTT.

The V and J genes are TRBV5-1 and TRBJ2-7; 13 bases map to TRBD2. This CDR3 is 16 amino acids long. Germline V gene lookup returns CDR1 SGHRS and CDR2 YFSETQ. J lost 2 bases, V lost 4 bases, and 6 bases had no gene match. For the CDR3, the DNA is TGCGCCAGCAGCCCGGGAGGACTAGCGGGAGCCTACGAGCAGTACTTC. Translated, it gives CASSPGGLAGAYEQYF.

The chain combines TRBV6-1 with TRBJ2-7, with TRBD2 identical over 7 bases. V was pared by 7 bases and J by 6 bases, with 6 bases of the junction left unmatched. Germline CDR1 reads MNHNS; CDR2 reads SASEGT. The CDR3 covers 12 residues. The CDR3 DNA is TGTGCCAGCACGGGAGCGGGGATCGAGCAGTACTTC. Protein: CASTGAGIEQYF.

This rearrangement joins TRBV29-1 to TRBJ2-1; TRBD2 matches at 8 bases. The CDR3 has 13 residues. V was pared by 7 bases and J by 2 bases, with 4 bases of the junction left unmatched. The germline CDR1 and CDR2 sequences are SQVTM and ANQGSEA. CDR3 nucleotide sequence: TGCAGCGCAAACGGGAGGGCCTACAATGAGCAGTTCTTC. Translated, it gives CSANGRAYNEQFF.

This chain connects TRBV6-1 to TRBJ1-1; TRBD1 is a possible D gene (6 bases). The germline V and J ends were trimmed by 2 bases and 4 bases, with 20 bases remaining between them. This CDR3 spans 17 amino acids. The germline gives CDR1 MNHNS, CDR2 SASEGT. CDR3 sequence (DNA): TGTGCCAGCAGTGAAAGGGGTTACCACAGGGTGGGCACTGAAGCTTTCTTT. This codes for CASSERGYHRVGTEAFF.

The chain combines TRBV25-1 with TRBJ2-2; 8 bases are a match to TRBD2. Germline CDR1 reads MGHDK; CDR2 reads SYGVNS. Trimming at V came to 6 bases and at J to 3 bases, leaving 3 bases not matched to a gene. This CDR3 is 14 amino acids long. The CDR3 is CASSREGHTGELFF. CDR3 nucleotides: TGTGCCAGCAGCCGGGAGGGGCACACCGGGGAGCTGTTTTTT.

This clone was seen a handful of times. The chain couples TRBV7-9 to TRBJ2-7, with TRBD1 as a possible D gene (6 bases). Trimming cost V 5 bases and J 3 bases, with 14 bases left between them. Germline V lookup: CDR1 SEHNR, CDR2 FQNEAQ (reference sequence). This CDR3 is 14 amino acids long. The chain's CDR3 is CASSPPDRYYEQYF. CDR3 in DNA: TGTGCCAGCAGCCCCCCAGACAGGTACTACGAGCAGTACTTC.

The table lists this clone with a few counts. The sample has other DNA sequences that encode this CDR3 too. V usage is TRBV18 and J usage is TRBJ1-1, with D unclear. This CDR3 spans 13 amino acids. Trimming took 3 bases from V and 3 from J, leaving 8 bases between them. Germline assignment: CDR1 KGHSH and CDR2 LQKENI. CDR3 coding DNA: TGTGCCAGCTCACCCCGATTGGACACTGAAGCTTTCTTT. It yields the protein CASSPRLDTEAFF. The full variable domain, in which reference TRBV18 and TRBJ1-1 provide the parts outside the CDR3, is NAGVMQNPRHLVRRRGQEARLRCSPMKGHSHVYWYRQLPEEGLKFMVYLQKENIIDESGMPKERFSAEFPKEGPSILRIQQVVRGDSAAYFCASSPRLDTEAFFGQGTRLTVV.